This T cell receptor beta chain was profiled in a study of T cell changes during pregnancy in multiple sclerosis. Using immunoSEQ multiplex PCR, the repertoire was profiled, and TCRdb retains in-frame clones only, with some absent. This sample has around 50,000 clones, with approximately 91% found just once. This TCR was sampled from a female donor with multiple sclerosis, enrolled in a pregnancy study. This sample comprised CD4+ T cells from peripheral blood mononuclear cells, obtained in the third trimester of pregnancy.

CDR3: CASSRGQGRTGELFF. The CDR3 DNA is TGTGCCAGCAGCCGGGGACAGGGTAGGACCGGGGAGCTGTTTTTT. The gene calls are TRBV14 and TRBJ2-2, with 9 positions matching TRBD1. Trimming took 4 bases from V and 5 from J; bases not matched to a gene: 5. This CDR3 has 15 amino acids. Germline CDR1 SGHDN, CDR2 FVKESK.